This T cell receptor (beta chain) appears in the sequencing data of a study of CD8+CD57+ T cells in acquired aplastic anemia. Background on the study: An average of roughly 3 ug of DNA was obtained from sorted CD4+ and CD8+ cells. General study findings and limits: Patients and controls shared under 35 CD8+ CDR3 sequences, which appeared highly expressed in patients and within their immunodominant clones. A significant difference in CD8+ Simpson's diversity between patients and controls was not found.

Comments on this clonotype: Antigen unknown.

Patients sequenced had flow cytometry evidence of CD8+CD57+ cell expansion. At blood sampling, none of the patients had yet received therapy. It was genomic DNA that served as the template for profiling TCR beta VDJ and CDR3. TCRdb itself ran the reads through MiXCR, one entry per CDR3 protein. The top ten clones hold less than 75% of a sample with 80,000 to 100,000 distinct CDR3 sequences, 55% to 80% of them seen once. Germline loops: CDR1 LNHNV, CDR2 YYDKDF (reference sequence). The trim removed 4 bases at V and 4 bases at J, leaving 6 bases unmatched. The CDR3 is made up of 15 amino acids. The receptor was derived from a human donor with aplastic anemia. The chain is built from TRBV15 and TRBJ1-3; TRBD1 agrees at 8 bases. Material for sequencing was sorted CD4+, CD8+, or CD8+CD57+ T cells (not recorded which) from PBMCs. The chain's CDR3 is CATSKETGAGNTIYF. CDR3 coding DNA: TGTGCCACCAGCAAAGAGACAGGGGCAGGAAACACCATATATTTT.